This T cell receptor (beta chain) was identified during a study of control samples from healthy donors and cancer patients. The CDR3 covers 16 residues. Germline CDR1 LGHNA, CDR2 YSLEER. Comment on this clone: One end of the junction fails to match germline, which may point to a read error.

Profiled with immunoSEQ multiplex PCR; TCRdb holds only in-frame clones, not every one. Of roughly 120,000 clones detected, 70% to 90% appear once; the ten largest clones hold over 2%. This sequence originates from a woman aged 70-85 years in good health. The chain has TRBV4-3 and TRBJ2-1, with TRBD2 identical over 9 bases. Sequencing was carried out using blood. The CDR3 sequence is CASSQSGTSSYDEQFF. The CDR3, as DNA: TGCGCCAGCAGCCAGTCCGGGACTAGCAGCTACGATGAGCAGTTCTTC.